The following is a TCR beta chain sequence with its context. The data are from a study of blood T cell repertoires in COVID-19. Study background: The United States, Italy and Spain provided the acute and convalescent COVID-19 samples. PBMCs, B-cell-depleted T cells, or T cells were the source of the cDNA or gDNA that made up the material.

The method was immunoSEQ multiplex PCR; TCRdb's version includes in-frame clones alone and lacks a portion of them. Seen here are approximately 300,000 clones, around 88% observed once, and the top ten hold roughly 1.2%. The sequenced sample was peripheral blood. This clonotype was sampled from a woman in her forties or fifties with acute or convalescent COVID-19.

Here the CDR3 DNA reads TGTGCCATCAGTCAAAAAAACGGGGATCTTAGGGGCTACACCTTC. It yields the protein CAISQKNGDLRGYTF. The chain combines TRBV10-3 with TRBJ1-2; the D is unclear. The V gene's germline CDR1 is ENHRY and CDR2 SYGVKD. The CDR3 has 15 amino acids. V lost 5 bases and J 8 bases, leaving 21 bases between the germline ends.